This is a list of T cell receptor beta chains from one sample in a study of shared clonotypes between healthy human individuals. Clones were sequenced by immunoSEQ multiplex PCR, and TCRdb holds only the in-frame ones, with some missing. This table has about 1.5 million clones, approximately 96% appearing once. The sequenced sample was naive CD4+ T cells sorted from blood. These TCRs come from a man aged 25 to 45 in good health. CDR3s include the opening cysteine and the closing phenylalanine or tryptophan. D genes are given only for firm matches.

TRBV10-3	TRBD1	TRBJ1-1	TGTGCCATCAGTTCGGGGACAGGTCGAAACACTGAAGCTTTCTTT	CAISSGTGRNTEAFF
TRBV5-1	-	TRBJ2-2	TGCGCCAGCAGCTTGGCCATCGCGGGCCCGAACACCGGGGAGCTGTTTTTT	CASSLAIAGPNTGELFF
TRBV7-9	-	TRBJ1-1	TGTGCCAGCAGCTTGGGGGGCATGAACACTGAAGCTTTCTTT	CASSLGGMNTEAFF
TRBV14	-	TRBJ1-5	TGTGCCAGCAGCCAAGGTGTGAATCAGCCCCAGCATTTT	CASSQGVNQPQHF
TRBV28	-	TRBJ2-1	TGTGCCAGCAGTCTAGGGGGTCGCCGCGAGCAGTTCTTC	CASSLGGRREQFF
TRBV2	-	TRBJ1-5	TGTGCCAGCAGCCTGACGGGGGATCAGCCCCAGCATTTT	CASSLTGDQPQHF
TRBV9	TRBD1	TRBJ2-7	TGTGCCAGCAGCGCCACCGGGACAGGTACCTACGAGCAGTACTTC	CASSATGTGTYEQYF
TRBV7-9	-	TRBJ2-6	TGTGCCAGCAGCTTAGACAGGCCTGAGGCCAACGTCCTGACTTTC	CASSLDRPEANVLTF
TRBV7-9	TRBD2	TRBJ2-7	TGTGCCAGCAGCCGAAAGGGGACTAGCGAGTACGAGCAGTACTTC	CASSRKGTSEYEQYF
TRBV5-1	TRBD1	TRBJ1-2	TGCGCCAGCACGACCGGGACAGGGCGTACCTATGGCTACACCTTC	CASTTGTGRTYGYTF
TRBV18	-	TRBJ1-1	TGTGCCAGCTCACCTCCGACCACTGAAGCTTTCTTT	CASSPPTTEAFF
TRBV27	-	TRBJ1-4	TGTGCCAGCAGTCCGTACAGCATATTAAATGAAAAACTGTTTTTT	CASSPYSILNEKLFF
TRBV7-8	-	TRBJ1-1	TGTGCCAGCAGCCACGCCCCAGTAGAAACCACTGAAGCTTTCTTT	CASSHAPVETTEAFF
TRBV5-4	TRBD2	TRBJ2-5	TGTGCCAGCAGCCAGGGACTAGCAGAGACCCAGTACTTC	CASSQGLAETQYF
TRBV7-3	TRBD1	TRBJ2-6	TGTGCCAGCAGCTCCGAGACAGGGCTAAATGGGGCCAACGTCCTGACTTTC	CASSSETGLNGANVLTF
TRBV11-3	-	TRBJ2-2	TGTGCCAGCAGCTTAACGGGGGTAAACACCGGGGAGCTGTTTTTT	CASSLTGVNTGELFF
TRBV28	-	TRBJ1-1	TGTGCCAGCAGTTCCCCGAGACAGGCTTCCATGAACACTGAAGCTTTCTTT	CASSSPRQASMNTEAFF